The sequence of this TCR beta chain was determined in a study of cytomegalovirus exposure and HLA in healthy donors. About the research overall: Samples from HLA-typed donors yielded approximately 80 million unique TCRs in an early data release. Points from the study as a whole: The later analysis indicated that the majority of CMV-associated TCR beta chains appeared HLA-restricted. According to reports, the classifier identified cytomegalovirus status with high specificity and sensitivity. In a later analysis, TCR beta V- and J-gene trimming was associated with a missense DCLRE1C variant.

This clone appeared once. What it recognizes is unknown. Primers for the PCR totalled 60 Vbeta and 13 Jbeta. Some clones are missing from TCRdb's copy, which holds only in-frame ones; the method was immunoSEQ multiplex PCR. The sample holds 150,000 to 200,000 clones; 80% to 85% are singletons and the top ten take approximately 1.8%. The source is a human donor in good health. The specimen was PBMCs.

The DNA of the CDR3 is TGTGCCAGCAGTTTAGTAGGGACAGGGCTCTATGGCTACACCTTC. Its translation is CASSLVGTGLYGYTF. The gene calls are TRBV27 and TRBJ1-2, with 9 bases fitting TRBD1. V was clipped by 2 bases and J by 4 bases; unmatched bases: 5. The germline V gene encodes CDR1 MNHEY and CDR2 SMNVEV (reference sequence). The CDR3 contains 15 residues.